This is a list of T cell receptor beta chains from one sample in a study of response to subunit inactivated influenza vaccine. TCRdb re-derived calls from the RT-PCR reads in MiXCR, one entry per CDR3 protein. The sample lists around 790,000 distinct CDR3 sequences, about 20% occurring once. The starting material was PBMCs from blood, obtained 5 to 6 days after vaccination. These receptors were obtained from a man aged 45 to 65 who received an inactivated influenza vaccine. Both conserved end residues are part of each CDR3. The D gene is left open where the match is weak. Only some rows state a clone size, as once, few, many or a class for expanded clones.

TRBJ1-5,TRBV20-1,TRBD1,many,TGCAGTGCTTCAAGACAGGGCGATCAGCCCCAGCATTTT,CSASRQGDQPQHF
TRBJ1-4,TRBV5-1,TRBD1,.,TGCGCCAGCAGCTTTACAGGGGGCCCTAATGAAAAACTGTTTTTT,CASSFTGGPNEKLFF
TRBJ2-7,TRBV4-2,.,.,TGTGCCAGCAGCCCCCGGGCCGTAGATTACGAGCAGTACTTC,CASSPRAVDYEQYF
TRBJ1-5,TRBV5-1,.,few,TGCGCCAGCCAAGACAGACCGGGCAATCAGCCCCAGCATTTT,CASQDRPGNQPQHF
TRBJ1-3,TRBV12-3/TRBV12-4,.,many,TGTGCCAGCAGCCTTATTGGAAACACCATATATTTT,CASSLIGNTIYF
TRBJ2-5,TRBV3-1,TRBD2,.,TGTGCCAGCAGCCAAGATTCAAGCGGGGGAGAGGAGACCCAGTACTTC,CASSQDSSGGEETQYF
TRBJ2-3,TRBV5-1,.,.,TGCGCCAGCAGCCCCGGTGGGGCCCCAGATACGCAGTATTTT,CASSPGGAPDTQYF
TRBJ1-1,TRBV27,.,.,TGTGCCAGCAGTTTCTTCCAGGGCGGTACTGAAGCTTTCTTT,CASSFFQGGTEAFF
TRBJ1-4,TRBV7-2,.,few,TGTGCCAGCAGCCCTCTACGTGGAGGCTATGAAAAACTGTTTTTT,CASSPLRGGYEKLFF
TRBJ2-1,TRBV20-1,.,few,TGCAGTGCTAGAGATCATGCCCGACGCTCCTACAATGAGCAGTTCTTC,CSARDHARRSYNEQFF
TRBJ1-5,TRBV15,.,.,TGTGCCACCAGCAGCCGGGACTTTAGCAATCAGCCCCAGCATTTT,CATSSRDFSNQPQHF
TRBJ2-5,TRBV6-1,TRBD2,.,TGTGCCAGCAGCCCTAGCGGAGAAGAGACCCAGTACTTC,CASSPSGEETQYF
TRBJ1-2,TRBV5-1,.,.,TGCGCCAGCAGCTCTGGGCCTGGGGCTGGCTACACCTTC,CASSSGPGAGYTF
TRBJ2-5,TRBV4-2,TRBD2,.,TGTGCCAGCAGCAACGGACTAGCGGGATCGGAGACCCAGTACTTC,CASSNGLAGSETQYF
TRBJ1-2,TRBV4-1,.,.,TGCGCCAGCAGCCAAGATTCTGGGGGTAACTATGGCTACACCTTC,CASSQDSGGNYGYTF
TRBJ1-1,TRBV10-2,.,.,TGCGCCAGCAGTGTTAGGACAGCTGAAGCTTTCTTT,CASSVRTAEAFF
TRBJ2-3,TRBV7-2,TRBD1,.,TGTGCCAGCAGCCGGGGACAGGGTACGCAGTATTTT,CASSRGQGTQYF
TRBJ2-1,TRBV4-2,TRBD2,few,TGTGCCAGCAGCCAAGAAGTAGCGGGGGGGGACAGGGAGCAGTTCTTC,CASSQEVAGGDREQFF
TRBJ1-6,TRBV9,.,many,TGTGCCAGCAGCCTCCGTCGGAGTTCACCCCTCCACTTT,CASSLRRSSPLHF
TRBJ2-7,TRBV7-2,.,.,TGTGCCAGCAGCTTAGTGGGGGCGAACGAGCAGTACTTC,CASSLVGANEQYF
TRBJ2-1,TRBV20-1,TRBD1,.,TGCAGTGCTTATGATACAGGGGGGGAGCAGTTCTTC,CSAYDTGGEQFF
TRBJ2-1,TRBV7-9,.,.,TGTGCCAGCAGCTTTGGGTGGGCGAGGAGGTCTCAGGATGAGCAGTTCTTC,CASSFGWARRSQDEQFF
TRBJ2-1,TRBV30,.,few,TGTGCCTGGGTGGGTCGAAGGCATGAGCAGTTCTTC,CAWVGRRHEQFF
TRBJ1-1,TRBV5-6,.,few,TGTGCCAGCGGAAGGGGGGCCCCGAACACTGAAGCTTTCTTT,CASGRGAPNTEAFF
TRBJ2-2,TRBV20-1,TRBD2,few,TGCAGTGCTAGAGATCCTAGCGGGAGATATAGGGCCGGGGAGCTGTTTTTT,CSARDPSGRYRAGELFF
TRBJ1-1,TRBV7-2,.,few,TGTGCCAGCAGCGGGGCCGGGACGTTGAACACTGAAGCTTTCTTT,CASSGAGTLNTEAFF
TRBJ2-3,TRBV30,TRBD1,few,TGTGCCTGGAATAGGGGGCTCCCAGATACGCAGTATTTT,CAWNRGLPDTQYF
TRBJ2-4,TRBV20-1,.,.,TGCAGTGCCCTGACTAACCAAAAAGGGAACATTCAGTACTTC,CSALTNQKGNIQYF
TRBJ2-5,TRBV20-1,TRBD1,.,TGCAGTGCTAATGAGCTGATCGGGACAGTCAAAGAGACCCAGTACTTC,CSANELIGTVKETQYF
TRBJ2-7,TRBV16,.,few,TGTGCCAGCAGTCCCCGGGACGGTAAATACGAGCAGTACTTC,CASSPRDGKYEQYF
TRBJ1-2,TRBV18,.,.,TGTGCCAGCTCACGCGGGGGTGGCTACACCTTC,CASSRGGGYTF
TRBJ2-5,TRBV7-3,TRBD2,.,TGTGCCAGCAGCCGCGCCCCCCCGCGACTAGCGGGAACGTACCAAGAGACCCAGTACTTC,CASSRAPPRLAGTYQETQYF
TRBJ2-5,TRBV4-1,TRBD2,.,TGCGCCAGCAGAGTAAGCGGGAGGAGCCAAGAGACCCAGTACTTC,CASRVSGRSQETQYF
TRBJ2-3,TRBV12-3/TRBV12-4,.,.,TGTGCCAGCAGGACTCGTGTTTGGACAGATACGCAGTATTTT,CASRTRVWTDTQYF
TRBJ1-2,TRBV5-6,.,.,TGTGCCAGCAGCTTTTCCCTCTTCGGAACAGAGGGCTACACCTTC,CASSFSLFGTEGYTF
TRBJ2-2,TRBV27,TRBD1,.,TGTGCCAGCAGCAGAGGGACAGGAACTCCCGGGGAGCTGTTTTTT,CASSRGTGTPGELFF
TRBJ2-6,TRBV20-1,TRBD2,.,TGCAGTGCTAGTGTATGGGGGGGTTCTGGGGCCAACGTCCTGACTTTC,CSASVWGGSGANVLTF
TRBJ2-7,TRBV5-1,.,.,TGCGCCAGCAGCCCCCAGCGGATAGCCCTCTCCTACGAGCAGTACTTC,CASSPQRIALSYEQYF
TRBJ2-5,TRBV13,.,few,TGTGCCAGCAGCGGCACAGGAGAACAAGAGACCCAGTACTTC,CASSGTGEQETQYF
TRBJ2-7,TRBV18,.,.,TGTGCCAGCTCACCACGAGTCTCCGGCGCGGCGGAGCAGTACTTC,CASSPRVSGAAEQYF
TRBJ2-7,TRBV6-1,TRBD2,few,TGTGCCAGCAGTGTTATGTCTAGCGGGAGGGCCGTACACGAGCAGTACTTC,CASSVMSSGRAVHEQYF
TRBJ1-3,TRBV6-5,.,few,TGTGCCAGCAGTTACTCCGTTAACTCTGGAAACACCATATATTTT,CASSYSVNSGNTIYF
TRBJ1-1,TRBV6-4,.,.,TGTTCCCAGGGGTGTGGGAACAAGGCTGAAGCTTTCTTT,CSQGCGNKAEAFF
TRBJ2-2,TRBV12-3/TRBV12-4,.,many,TGTGCCAGCAAAAGACGGATAAACACCGGGGAGCTGTTTTTT,CASKRRINTGELFF
TRBJ2-1,TRBV6-1,.,few,TGTGCCAGTACCGGGCCCAGCTCCTACAATGAGCAGTTCTTC,CASTGPSSYNEQFF
TRBJ1-1,TRBV20-1,TRBD1,few,TGCAGTGCTAGAAACAGGGGGCGAAACACTGAAGCTTTCTTT,CSARNRGRNTEAFF
TRBJ2-7,TRBV2,TRBD2,.,TGTGCCAGCAGTGACCCTAGCGGGGGATACTACGAGCAGTACTTC,CASSDPSGGYYEQYF
TRBJ2-2,TRBV11-1,.,few,TGTGCCAGCAGCTTAGCGATATACACTTGGACACGAAACACCGGGGAGCTGTTTTTT,CASSLAIYTWTRNTGELFF
TRBJ2-7,TRBV18,.,few,TGTGCCAGCTCACCATCTGGTCATACCGGCGCCTACGAGCAGTACTTC,CASSPSGHTGAYEQYF
TRBJ2-1,TRBV20-1,TRBD2,.,TGCAGTGCTACTTCGGGACTAGCGGGGGGGGATGAGCAGTTCTTC,CSATSGLAGGDEQFF
TRBJ2-7,TRBV20-1,.,few,TGCAGTGCCAGGGGACTTGACGGCTACGAGCAGTACTTC,CSARGLDGYEQYF